The 13 T cell receptor beta chains below all came from one sample that was sequenced in a study of CD8+ T cells in alopecia areata (dated by TCRdb to 2016 to 2019). In the paper's terms, the treatment or condition label means: oral pan-JAK inhibitor, 5-10 mg twice daily. The method was the immunoSEQ multiplex PCR assay. To provide template for TCR sequencing, every sample had RNA extracted and reverse transcribed into cDNA. This is the immuneACCESS table as TCRdb keeps it, with only in-frame sequences that have V and J called. A part of the clones is gone; compared with another copy, unresolved V genes explain less than half, and the rest is unexplained. The sample table lists over 85,000 clones, just over 70% of them with a count of one. The ten largest clonotypes hold roughly a sixth of the sample. Sample: CD8+ T cells sorted from blood, taken around week 46, from a patient treated with tofacitinib. All receptors derive from a human donor with alopecia areata.

The chain carries TRBV4-3 and TRBJ2-1, with TRBD1 identical over 10 bases. Trimming cost V 1 base and J 6 bases; bases outside gene matches: 0. Germline CDR1 is LGHNA and CDR2 is YSLEER. The CDR3 spans 14 residues. CDR3 protein: CASSQGTGGNEQFF. Here the CDR3 DNA reads TGCGCCAGCAGCCAAGGGACAGGGGGCAATGAGCAGTTCTTC.

The J gene is TRBJ1-1, the V gene TRBV12-5; 7 bases map to TRBD1. The CDR3 has 15 amino acids. With 2 bases clipped from V and 4 bases from J, the junction kept 7 bases outside the gene matches. Germline lookup yields CDR1 LGHNT and CDR2 FRNRAP. The CDR3 spells CASGLKGAGGTEAFF. CDR3 sequence (DNA): TGTGCTAGTGGTTTGAAGGGGGCTGGGGGCACTGAAGCTTTCTTT.

This clone was found a few times. The CDR3 sequence: CSVEVRANTGELFF. The CDR3 DNA reads as TGCAGCGTTGAGGTCAGAGCGAACACCGGGGAGCTGTTTTTT. The gene calls are TRBV29-1 and TRBJ2-2, with D hard to call. The V and J ends lost 3 bases and 0 bases respectively, with 8 bases between them. The CDR3 is 14 amino acids. CDR1 and CDR2 (germline): SQVTM, ANQGSEA.

This rearrangement joins TRBV29-1 to TRBJ2-7; 14 bases map to TRBD2. V lost 4 bases to trimming and J lost 4 bases; unmatched junction nucleotides: 3. Germline CDR1 is SQVTM and CDR2 is ANQGSEA. The CDR3 sequence is 14 residues long. In nucleotides, the CDR3 is TGCAGCGTTGTAGGACTAGCGGGGGGTTACGAGCAGTACTTC. Translating it yields CSVVGLAGGYEQYF.

V gene TRBV19 combines with J gene TRBJ2-2; D unclear. The CDR3 is 14 amino acids. Germline V lookup: CDR1 LNHDA, CDR2 SQIVND (reference sequence). The V end was cut by 3 bases, the J end by 1 base, with 6 bases between. CDR3 in amino acids: CASSIKGNTGELFF. CDR3 coding DNA: TGTGCCAGTAGTATTAAGGGGAACACCGGGGAGCTGTTTTTT.

This chain uses TRBV29-1 with TRBJ1-2; D is undetermined. Germline V gene lookup returns CDR1 SQVTM and CDR2 ANQGSEA. The V and J ends lost 5 bases and 2 bases respectively, with 6 bases between them. This CDR3 has 11 residues. The CDR3 coding sequence is TGCAGCGTTAGTGGCAACTATGGCTACACCTTC. This codes for CSVSGNYGYTF.

The chain's CDR3 is CASSTRSTNEKLFF. CDR3 nucleotides: TGTGCCAGCAGCACGAGGTCAACTAATGAAAAACTGTTTTTT. This chain links TRBV7-2 with TRBJ1-4; D gene unclear. With 5 bases removed from V and 0 bases from J, the gap between germline ends came to 7 bases. The CDR3 runs to 14 residues. Germline CDR1 and CDR2: SGHTA and FQGNSA.

This clone has more than one count but fewer than ten. The V call is TRBV7-9, the J call TRBJ2-7; 9 nucleotides agree with TRBD1. Trimming cost V 6 bases and J 5 bases; bases outside gene matches: 14. The germline CDR1 and CDR2 sequences are SEHNR and FQNEAQ (reference sequence). The CDR3 spans 16 residues. The CDR3 DNA sequence: TGTGCCAGCAGTCCCCCTCCCGGGACAGGGATTGACGAGCAGTACTTC. This gives the protein CASSPPPGTGIDEQYF.

This chain joins TRBV10-3 and TRBJ1-5, with D hard to call. The germline V and J ends were trimmed by 6 bases and 3 bases, with 9 bases remaining between them. The length of the CDR3 is 13 residues. The germline V gene has CDR1 ENHRY and CDR2 SYGVKD. The CDR3 DNA reads as TGTGCCATCAGCCCCCAGACCAATCAGCCCCAGCATTTT. It codes for CAISPQTNQPQHF.

This chain uses TRBV27 with TRBJ2-7; D uncertain. The CDR3 extends over 14 amino acids. Germline V lookup: CDR1 MNHEY, CDR2 SMNVEV (reference sequence). The V gene lost 2 bases and the J gene lost 4 bases, with 12 bases spanning the gap. The CDR3 DNA reads as TGTGCCAGCAGTTTACAAGGAATCTTTTACGAGCAGTACTTC. It is translated as CASSLQGIFYEQYF.

The chain recombines TRBV15 with TRBJ2-1, with D hard to call. V was clipped by 5 bases and J by 4 bases, with 18 bases between them. Germline CDR1 reads LNHNV; CDR2 reads YYDKDF (reference sequence). CDR3 size: 16 residues. The CDR3 reads CATSFGAASLYNEQFF. The CDR3 DNA reads TGTGCCACCAGCTTTGGCGCTGCCAGCCTTTACAATGAGCAGTTCTTC.

This clone has a handful of counts. A read error is the likely source, as a far larger clone sits one nucleotide away. V usage is TRBV5-1 and J usage is TRBJ2-7, with 11 positions matching TRBD2. V trimming: 4 bases; J trimming: 1 base; junction bases outside the gene matches: 7. This CDR3 contains 16 residues. CDR1 and CDR2 from the germline V gene are SGHRS and YFSETQ. The CDR3 nucleotides are TGCGCCAGCAGCGTGGGGGGGACTAGCGGATCCTACGAGCAGTACTTC. This translates into CASSVGGTSGSYEQYF.

V is TRBV14 and J is TRBJ1-3; D is unclear. V lost 6 bases and J 4 bases, leaving 7 bases between the germline ends. Germline-derived CDR1 and CDR2 are SGHDN and FVKESK. This CDR3 has 12 amino acids. CDR3 amino acids: CASRTDGNTIYF. CDR3 nucleotides: TGTGCCAGCAGAACAGACGGAAACACCATATATTTT.